What follows describes a single T cell receptor beta chain. In its sample, this clone was seen a few times. No cognate antigen has been identified for it. No base quality information exists; no much larger clone differs at one position. The data were obtained in a study of OX40 agonist ivuxolimab in advanced cancers. In terms of the full investigation: Ivuxolimab was a fully human IgG2 agonistic monoclonal antibody targeting the costimulatory receptor OX40 (CD134). The paper covers the monotherapy dose-escalation part of the phase I ivuxolimab trial, which included N ≈ 50 patients. In the dose-escalation cohort, roughly four fifths of patients were male, and the mean age was approximately 64 years, with a range of about 23 to 85. Peripheral TCRbeta sequencing was intended to test whether TCR sequence diversity was altered and clonal T-cell expansion was caused by ivuxolimab. Prior anti-PD-1, anti-PD-L1 or anti-CTLA-4 therapy was permitted, and approximately 41% of dose-escalation patients had received checkpoint inhibitors. Intravenous ivuxolimab was administered to patients every 2 weeks at six dose levels: 0.01, 0.1, 0.3, 1.5, 3 and 10 mg/kg. Partial responses occurred in three dose-escalation patients: two with cutaneous melanoma and one with hepatocellular carcinoma. Of the 50 or so patients in dose escalation, about 19 had hepatocellular carcinoma, some 15 had melanoma, 9 had renal cell carcinoma and 9 had head and neck cancer. Results and caveats for the whole study, not just this receptor: In the 0.1-3.0 mg/kg groups, partial responders had among the lowest normalized peripheral clonal expansion, particularly in CD8+ T cells. Which antigens the clonally expanded peripheral T cells were specific for was not determined. Low levels of normalized T-cell clonal expansion were also seen in some patients who did not respond. At doses from 0.1 to 3.0 mg/kg, clonal expansion was seen in both CD4+ and CD8+ blood T cells between baseline and week 6. On average, CD8+ T cells showed more expanded clones than CD4+ T cells after ivuxolimab.

The trial excluded patients who had a history of autoimmune disease or who were on systemic immunosuppression. In every dose cohort, peripheral blood was drawn for TCR sequencing at baseline, cycle 4 day 1, and cycle 7 day 1. The samples were taken from a phase I, first-in-human, multicenter, open-label dose-escalation trial of ivuxolimab. Adults with locally advanced or metastatic melanoma, renal cell, hepatocellular, or head and neck squamous cell carcinoma were enrolled in the trial. CD4+ and CD8+ T cells were sorted separately from peripheral blood before TCR sequencing. To sequence the TCRbeta CDR3 region, genomic DNA was isolated from the sorted cells. TCRbeta CDR3 regions were sequenced using the immunoSEQ Assay. TCRdb's version of the immuneACCESS table is confined to in-frame rearrangements and falls short of the full clone set. An unresolved V gene accounts for under half of the shortfall where checked; the remainder is of unknown origin. The sample has about 60,000 clones on record, 86% of them singletons. Approximately 1% of the sample rests with the top ten.

The germline V gene specifies SGHTA as CDR1 and FQGTGA as CDR2. From its cysteine to its phenylalanine, the CDR3 spans 14 amino acids. The CDR3 DNA has 42 bases and is translated from base 1. V is clipped by 5 bases and J by 0 bases, and the sequence between their germline boundaries is 9 bases long. This specimen was CD4+ or CD8+ T cells sorted from blood, taken in a trial of the OX40 agonist ivuxolimab. The source is an adult with an advanced solid tumor such as melanoma, head and neck, liver or kidney cancer. The sequence joins TRBV7-3 to TRBJ2-3; the D segment is perhaps TRBD1 or TRBD2, each sharing 5 matched bases. The sequenced DNA is TGTGCCAGCAGCAGGGACGGGAGCACAGATACGCAGTATTTT. Its protein reads: CASSRDGSTDTQYF.